Given below is one T cell receptor (beta chain) in context. What it binds is unknown. This entry comes from a study of radiotherapy plus CTLA-4 blockade in lung cancer. This table comes from immunoSEQ multiplex PCR, and its TCRdb copy is limited to in-frame clones, with some not included. This sample has 85,000 to 100,000 clones, with around 87% found just once. Broader study findings: Among reported predictors of response, early blood T cell clone dynamics with interferon-beta performed best.

Trimming pared 3 bases from V and 1 base from J, leaving 12 bases between. The CDR3 is 14 amino acids. In germline, CDR1 is GTSNPN, CDR2 SVGIG (reference sequence). This sequence originates from a human donor with non-small cell lung cancer that progressed on radiotherapy plus ipilimumab. The specimen was peripheral blood, collected from a patient treated with radiotherapy plus ipilimumab. The rearrangement links TRBV30 to TRBJ1-1, with D unresolved. The CDR3 region is CAWSLGLGNTEAFF. The CDR3 DNA follows: TGTGCCTGGAGCCTGGGTCTCGGGAACACTGAAGCTTTCTTT.